This T cell receptor (beta chain) was recovered during a study of regulatory T cells in long-lasting Graves disease. Study-level findings and limits: Small numbers of samples may have cut accuracy. In persistent patients, shared public clonotypes (roughly 3,000) outnumbered those in new patients (about 890). Persistent disease favored TRBV28, TRBJ1-2 and TRBJ2-5.

As to this clonotype: Its antigen is still unknown.

Time point described: persistent/refractory GD, antithyroid drugs over 5 years with positive TRAb. PBMC RNA served as the TCR library source. Germline V gene sequence: CDR1 WSHSY, CDR2 SAAADI. This CDR3 has 12 amino acids. The V and J ends lost 7 bases and 8 bases respectively, with 14 bases between them. HTBI primers from iRepertoire and Arm-PCR of CDR3 regions yielded the TCR beta libraries. TCRdb independently ran MiXCR on the multiplex PCR reads; one entry per CDR3 protein. The sample carries approximately 400,000 distinct CDR3 sequences, roughly 25% recorded once. The sample in question was peripheral blood mononuclear cells (PBMCs), obtained when the disease was refractory, from a patient treated with antithyroid drugs. This chain uses TRBV10-2 with TRBJ1-1; D is possibly TRBD1 (5 bases). The source is a woman between 40 and 50 years old with Graves disease. The CDR3 spells CASTYGTHEAFF. CDR3 nucleotide sequence: TGCGCCAGCACTTACGGGACGCACGAAGCTTTCTTT.